Below, 4 T cell receptor beta chains from the same sample are listed, as sequenced in a study of blood T cells in healthy people across ages. A second PCR of 7 to 11 cycles used a sample-barcoded 5' primer and a J-beta primer mix. TCRdb recomputed calls from the 5' RACE reads with MiXCR, one row per CDR3 protein. This sample carries a few hundred thousand distinct CDR3 sequences, roughly a quarter of them seen once, and the ten largest clones take less than 20%. Specimen: blood. These receptors came from a woman in her 70s in good health.

The chain combines TRBV7-2 with TRBJ2-5, with TRBD2 matching 10 bases. Per germline, CDR1 SGHTA and CDR2 FQGNSA. The CDR3 spans 16 residues. With V trimmed by 5 bases and J by 2 bases, 8 bases remained unmatched. The CDR3 protein is CASSISSGGYQETQYF. The CDR3 DNA reads as TGTGCCAGCAGCATCTCTAGCGGGGGTTATCAAGAGACCCAGTACTTC.

V and J are TRBV6-1 and TRBJ2-3; 10 bases align to TRBD2. Germline V gene sequence: CDR1 MNHNS, CDR2 SASEGT. The trim removed 7 bases at V and 4 bases at J, leaving 11 bases unmatched. CDR3 size: 16 residues. The CDR3 region is CASTMGASGGADTQYF. CDR3 coding DNA: TGTGCCAGCACCATGGGGGCTAGCGGGGGTGCAGATACGCAGTATTTT.

This rearrangement joins TRBV7-2 to TRBJ1-2; 12 bases are a match to TRBD1. CDR1 and CDR2 (germline): SGHTA, FQGNSA. The V and J ends lost 4 bases and 7 bases, in that order; junction bases with no gene match: 10. This CDR3 region has 16 residues. CDR3 DNA sequence: TGTGCCAGCAGCTCAGCTATGGGACAGGGGGCCGGTGGCTACACCTTC. This encodes CASSSAMGQGAGGYTF.

The chain carries TRBV20-1 and TRBJ1-1; D may be TRBD1 (5 bases). The CDR3 loop spans 11 amino acids. CDR1 DFQATT and CDR2 SNEGSKA come from the germline V gene (reference sequence). Trimming took off 7 bases at V and 6 bases at J, with 12 bases between the two ends. CDR3 sequence: CSVASGSEAFF. The CDR3 region has the DNA TGCAGTGTCGCATCAGGGTCTGAAGCTTTCTTT.